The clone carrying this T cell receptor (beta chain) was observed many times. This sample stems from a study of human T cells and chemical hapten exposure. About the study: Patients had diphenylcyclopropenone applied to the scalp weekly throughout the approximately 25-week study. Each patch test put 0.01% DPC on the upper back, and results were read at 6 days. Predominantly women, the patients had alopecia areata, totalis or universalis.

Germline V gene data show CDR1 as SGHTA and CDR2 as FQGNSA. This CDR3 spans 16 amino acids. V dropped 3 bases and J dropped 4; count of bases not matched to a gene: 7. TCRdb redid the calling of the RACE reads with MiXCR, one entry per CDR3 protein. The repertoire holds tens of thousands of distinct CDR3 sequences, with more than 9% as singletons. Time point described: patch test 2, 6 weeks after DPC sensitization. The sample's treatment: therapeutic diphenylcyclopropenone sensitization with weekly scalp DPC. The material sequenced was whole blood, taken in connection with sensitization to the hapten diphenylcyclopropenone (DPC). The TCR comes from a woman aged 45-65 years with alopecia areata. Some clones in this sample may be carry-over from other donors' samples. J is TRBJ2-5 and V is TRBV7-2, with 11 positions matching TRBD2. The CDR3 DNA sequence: TGTGCCAGCAGCTTTAGCGGGAGGGCCTCTCCAGAGACCCAGTACTTC. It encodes CASSFSGRASPETQYF.